This T cell receptor (beta chain) came from a study of PD-1 blockade in classical Hodgkin lymphoma. Brentuximab vedotin exposure varied among the patients, all of whom had relapsed after autologous stem cell transplantation. Thawed PBMCs yielded CD4+ T cells through magnetic negative selection. The CDR3 loop spans 12 amino acids. CDR1 is ENHRY and CDR2 is SYGVKD in the germline V gene. Trimming stripped 6 bases from V and 8 bases from J, with 13 bases between. This clone turned up a few times. As yet, its antigen is unknown. Clones were read by immunoSEQ multiplex PCR, and TCRdb kept only the in-frame ones, dropping some. The sample carries approximately 9,800 clones, about 80% recorded once. Whole-study results and caveats: Whereas CD4+ TCR diversity had risen significantly by C4D1, CD8+ TCR diversity had not. Complete responders started with a diversity level that resembled newly diagnosed patients at baseline.

The receptor's source is a human donor with classical Hodgkin lymphoma. The chain has TRBV10-3 and TRBJ1-2; TRBD1 might be the D (6 bases). Sequencing used CD4+ T cells from blood, obtained at baseline. In nucleotides, the CDR3 is TGTGCCATCAGCGGACAGAAGGACGGCTACACCTTC. It codes for CAISGQKDGYTF.